This T cell receptor beta chain was captured by sequencing in a study of cytotoxic CD8 clonotypes in ibrutinib-treated CLL. As to this clone: As yet, its antigen is unknown.

The V gene lost 3 bases and the J gene lost 8 bases, with 8 bases spanning the gap. CDR3 length equals 11 residues. CDR1 is DFQATT and CDR2 is SNEGSKA in the germline V gene (reference sequence). Using immunoSEQ multiplex PCR, the repertoire was profiled, and TCRdb retains in-frame clones only, with some absent. The sample shows about 310,000 clones, roughly 80% of them seen only once. Study-level findings and limits: With treatment, public clonotypes, which were uncommon, either contracted or remained stable. In comparison with age-matched healthy donors, baseline clonality was higher and tracked circulating CD8+ T-cell counts.

V usage is TRBV20-1 and J usage is TRBJ2-1; D could derive from TRBD1 or TRBD2 (5 bases each). The source material was PBMCs, sampled before ibrutinib treatment. The clonotype was recovered from a human donor with chronic lymphocytic leukemia. The CDR3 protein is CSARGVDEQFF. The CDR3 nucleotides read TGCAGTGCTAGGGGGGTAGATGAGCAGTTCTTC.